Shown below are 18 T cell receptor beta chains from a single sample sequenced in a study of radiotherapy plus CTLA-4 blockade in lung cancer. Libraries were prepared by immunoSEQ multiplex PCR; TCRdb keeps only in-frame clonotypes and omits some of them. The sample carries about 76,000 clones, roughly four fifths recorded once. The material was peripheral blood, obtained from a patient treated with radiotherapy plus ipilimumab. These receptors were taken from a human donor with non-small cell lung cancer who had stable disease on radiotherapy plus ipilimumab.

This chain uses TRBV7-6 with TRBJ2-2; possibly TRBD1 or TRBD2 for D (5 bases each). From germline, CDR1 is SGHVS and CDR2 FNYEAQ. V lost 6 bases to trimming and J lost 2 bases, with 13 bases between them. This CDR3 region has 15 residues. DNA of the CDR3: TGTGCCAGCAGGGTCCGGGACGCTAACACCGGGGAGCTGTTTTTT. This encodes CASRVRDANTGELFF.

The gene calls are TRBV5-1 and TRBJ1-1, with TRBD1 matching over 8 bases. This CDR3 spans 15 amino acids. Trimming took 1 base from V and 1 from J; bases not matched to a gene: 3. The germline CDR1 and CDR2 sequences are SGHRS and YFSETQ. The CDR3 DNA sequence: TGCGCCAGCAGCTTGTCAGGGGGCGGGAACACTGAAGCTTTCTTT. This sequence encodes CASSLSGGGNTEAFF.

The DNA of the CDR3 is TGTGCCAGCAGCGTAGGGACAGGTTCTTACGGCACTGAAGCTTTCTTT. This codes for CASSVGTGSYGTEAFF. The chain carries TRBV9 and TRBJ1-1, with TRBD1 matching over 7 bases. Trimming removed 0 bases from V and 4 bases from J; junction bases left unmatched: 9. The length of the CDR3 is 16 residues. Germline assignment: CDR1 SGDLS and CDR2 YYNGEE.

This clone was found a few times. The chain couples TRBV19 to TRBJ1-2; D not resolved. This CDR3 is built from 11 residues. Germline CDR1 LNHDA, CDR2 SQIVND (reference sequence). The V gene lost 5 bases and the J gene lost 7 bases, with 8 bases spanning the gap. The CDR3 bases are TGTGCCAGTAGTGCAGCGCGTGGCTACACCTTC. This translates into CASSAARGYTF.

The chain recombines TRBV2 with TRBJ1-2, with D possibly matching TRBD1 (5 bases). Deletions cut 2 bases from V and 6 bases from J, with 16 bases between. CDR1 is SNHLY, CDR2 FYNNEI, per germline. The CDR3 contains 15 residues. The CDR3 loop reads CASSERQGPSDGYTF. DNA of the CDR3: TGTGCCAGCAGTGAAAGGCAGGGCCCATCGGATGGCTACACCTTC.

CDR3 residues: CASSRDRGHEKLFF. CDR3 nucleotide sequence: TGTGCCAGCAGCAGAGACAGGGGGCATGAAAAACTGTTTTTT. The rearrangement joins TRBV21-1 to TRBJ1-4; TRBD1 was called by the table and not checked on the DNA. TRBV21-1 corresponds to a pseudogene. The CDR3 is 14 residues long.

J is TRBJ2-5 and V is TRBV9, with 15 bases fitting TRBD2. CDR3 length: 17 residues. The germline gives CDR1 SGDLS, CDR2 YYNGEE. V lost 4 bases to trimming and J lost 1 base; unmatched junction nucleotides: 5. The CDR3 DNA follows: TGTGCCAGCAGCCCCGGACTAGCGGGAGGGCGCCAAGAGACCCAGTACTTC. This encodes CASSPGLAGGRQETQYF.

This chain joins TRBV5-1 and TRBJ2-2; 9 positions agree with TRBD1. The CDR3 is made up of 16 amino acids. Germline V gene data show CDR1 as SGHRS and CDR2 as YFSETQ. J lost 2 bases, V lost 0 bases, and 2 bases had no gene match. As DNA, the CDR3 is TGCGCCAGCAGCTTGGTGACAGGGGGAAACACCGGGGAGCTGTTTTTT. Translating gives CASSLVTGGNTGELFF. Full variable domain (outside the CDR3, taken from reference TRBV5-1 and TRBJ2-2): KAGVTQTPRYLIKTRGQQVTLSCSPISGHRSVSWYQQTPGQGLQFLFEYFSETQRNKGNFPGRFSGRQFSNSRSEMNVSTLELGDSALYLCASSLVTGGNTGELFFGEGSRLTVL.

This chain joins TRBV6-5 and TRBJ2-1, with 8 positions matching TRBD2. CDR3 length: 13 amino acids. Germline assignment: CDR1 MNHEY and CDR2 SVGAGI. Trimming cost V 6 bases and J 4 bases; bases outside gene matches: 2. DNA of the CDR3: TGTGCCAGCAGAGGGACTAGGTACAATGAGCAGTTCTTC. It specifies CASRGTRYNEQFF.

The rearrangement links TRBV9 to TRBJ2-3; 11 positions match TRBD2. The V and J ends lost 0 bases and 7 bases, in that order; junction bases with no gene match: 13. Germline assignment: CDR1 SGDLS and CDR2 YYNGEE. There are 18 residues in the CDR3. As DNA, the CDR3 is TGTGCCAGCAGCGTAGGATCGCGGTCTAGCGGGGGGTCGAATACGCAGTATTTT. Translated: CASSVGSRSSGGSNTQYF. The full variable domain, completed using reference TRBV9 and TRBJ2-3, is DSGVTQTPKHLITATGQRVTLRCSPRSGDLSVYWYQQSLDQGLQFLIQYYNGEERAKGNILERFSAQQFPDLHSELNLSSLELGDSALYFCASSVGSRSSGGSNTQYFGPGTRLTVL.

This chain joins TRBV20-1 and TRBJ1-2; D not certain. There are 9 residues in the CDR3. V gave up 6 bases and J gave up 14 bases, with 13 bases separating them. Per the germline V gene, CDR1 is DFQATT and CDR2 is SNEGSKA (reference sequence). CDR3 nucleotides: TGCAGTGCCGTGGGAATTGAGACCTTC. It translates to CSAVGIETF.

The V gene is TRBV5-4, the J gene TRBJ2-1; D might be TRBD2 (6 bases). Germline V gene data show CDR1 as SGHNT and CDR2 as YYREEE (reference sequence). Trimming shortened V by 4 bases and J by 4 bases, and 18 bases separated the two germline ends. There are 16 residues in the CDR3. The CDR3 sequence: CASSPIGTGEYNEQFF. The CDR3 region has the DNA TGTGCCAGCAGCCCAATAGGGACTGGCGAATACAATGAGCAGTTCTTC. The full variable domain, with the rest looked up from reference TRBV5-4 and TRBJ2-1, is ETGVTQSPTHLIKTRGQQVTLRCSSQSGHNTVSWYQQALGQGPQFIFQYYREEENGRGNFPPRFSGLQFPNYSSELNVNALELDDSALYLCASSPIGTGEYNEQFFGPGTRLTVL.

This sequence joins TRBV12-5 and TRBJ2-1; TRBD2 matches at 8 bases. The ends lost 1 base at V and 13 bases at J; junction bases unmatched: 6. CDR1 is LGHNT, CDR2 FRNRAP, per germline. This CDR3 is 13 amino acids long. CDR3 loop: CASGLASGGRQFF. The CDR3, as DNA: TGTGCTAGTGGTTTGGCATCGGGGGGGAGACAGTTCTTC.

This chain joins TRBV28 and TRBJ2-1, with 10 bases lining up with TRBD2. The CDR3 sequence is 17 residues long. CDR1 and CDR2 (germline): MDHEN, SYDVKM. J gave up 1 base and V 1 base, and 4 bases lay outside the gene matches. The CDR3: CASSLSAGGISYNEQFF. CDR3 coding DNA: TGTGCCAGCAGTTTATCAGCGGGGGGGATTTCCTACAATGAGCAGTTCTTC.

The CDR3 protein is CASSLALAGGTDTQYF. CDR3 nucleotides: TGTGCCAGCAGCTTAGCACTAGCGGGAGGCACAGATACGCAGTATTTT. The genes are TRBV7-9 and TRBJ2-3; TRBD2 matches 11 bases. With 0 bases clipped from V and 1 base from J, the junction kept 0 bases outside the gene matches. The CDR3 is made up of 16 amino acids. Germline values: CDR1 SEHNR, CDR2 FQNEAQ (reference sequence).

The CDR3 loop reads CASGDGNQPQHF. For the CDR3, the DNA is TGTGCCAGCGGTGACGGGAATCAGCCCCAGCATTTT. The chain carries TRBV7-9 and TRBJ1-5; unclear D gene. Germline assignment: CDR1 SEHNR and CDR2 FQNEAQ (reference sequence). Trimming stripped 8 bases from V and 4 bases from J, with 9 bases between. This CDR3 contains 12 residues.

V gene TRBV28 combines with J gene TRBJ1-6; D call uncertain. V lost 2 bases and J 6 bases, leaving 17 bases between the germline ends. This CDR3 spans 17 amino acids. Per germline, CDR1 MDHEN and CDR2 SYDVKM. The DNA for the CDR3 is TGTGCCAGCAGTTTACATGTTGGCGTTTCTAGTAATTCACCCCTCCACTTT. This translates into CASSLHVGVSSNSPLHF. Looking up the rest from reference TRBV28 and TRBJ1-6 gives the full variable domain: DVKVTQSSRYLVKRTGEKVFLECVQDMDHENMFWYRQDPGLGLRLIYFSYDVKMKEKGDIPEGYSVSREKKERFSLILESASTNQTSMYLCASSLHVGVSSNSPLHFGNGTRLTVT.

The chain is built from TRBV30 and TRBJ1-6, with 9 bases lining up with TRBD1. The CDR3 covers 14 residues. With V trimmed by 5 bases and J by 6 bases, 5 bases remained unmatched. Germline lookup yields CDR1 GTSNPN and CDR2 SVGIG (reference sequence). DNA for the CDR3: TGTGCCTGGGTCACAGGGGGCGGTAATTCACCCCTCCACTTT. Translation: CAWVTGGGNSPLHF.